Each of the 18 T cell receptor beta chains below was sequenced from the same sample in a study of T-cell memory formation after mild COVID-19. TCRdb fed the 5' RACE reads into MiXCR, producing one record per CDR3 protein. Among hundreds of thousands of distinct CDR3 sequences listed, roughly 20% were seen once. The sample taken for sequencing was PBMCs or a T cell subset sorted from them (not recorded which). These receptors all stem from an adult woman who had mild COVID-19 (a few samples of this study predate the infection). Cell type and time point are not known.

The chain links TRBV9 to TRBJ2-1; 13 bases map to TRBD2. The V gene's germline CDR1 is SGDLS and CDR2 YYNGEE. This CDR3 contains 19 residues. V lost 0 bases and J lost 8; bases outside the gene matches: 14. CDR3 protein: CASSVGLGWTSGSQHEQFF. CDR3 bases: TGTGCCAGCAGCGTAGGTCTAGGGTGGACTAGCGGGAGTCAGCATGAGCAGTTCTTC.

This clonotype came up a few times. The chain has TRBV3-1 and TRBJ2-5; D unresolved. Germline assignment: CDR1 LGHDT and CDR2 YNNKEL (reference sequence). This CDR3 comprises 12 residues. Trimming took 6 bases from V and 7 from J, leaving 12 bases between them. The CDR3 is CASSPLLRTQYF. DNA of the CDR3: TGTGCCAGCAGTCCCCTTCTACGGACCCAGTACTTC.

This clonotype showed up just once. The rearrangement uses TRBV14 and TRBJ2-5; D unclear. Trimming shortened V by 3 bases and J by 5 bases, and 10 bases separated the two germline ends. The CDR3 consists of 13 residues. Germline loops: CDR1 SGHDN, CDR2 FVKESK. In DNA form, the CDR3 reads TGTGCCAGCAGCCAGACCGTCCGGGAGACCCAGTACTTC. Residues: CASSQTVRETQYF.

This clonotype was picked up a small number of times. V gene TRBV7-2 combines with J gene TRBJ2-5, with unresolved D. V shed 5 bases and J shed 4 bases, with 11 bases lying between them. The CDR3 runs 13 residues. Germline values: CDR1 SGHTA, CDR2 FQGNSA. For the CDR3, the DNA is TGTGCCAGCAGCCGACAAGTACGAGAGACCCAGTACTTC. This gives the protein CASSRQVRETQYF.

The chain couples TRBV7-6 to TRBJ2-7; TRBD1 matches at 8 bases. The CDR3 has 14 amino acids. Trimming took 5 bases from V and 3 from J; bases not matched to a gene: 6. Germline V gene data show CDR1 as SGHVS and CDR2 as FNYEAQ. For the CDR3, the DNA is TGTGCCAGCAGCGAGTCTGGACAGGGCTACGAGCAGTACTTC. It encodes CASSESGQGYEQYF.

This clonotype was counted between two and nine times. The J gene is TRBJ2-7, the V gene TRBV9; weak D call: TRBD2 (6 bases). V lost 4 bases and J 1 base, leaving 18 bases between the germline ends. CDR3 size: 16 residues. Germline assignment: CDR1 SGDLS and CDR2 YYNGEE. CDR3 protein: CASSPSSGTSSYEQYF. CDR3 bases: TGTGCCAGCAGCCCTAGTAGCGGAACTAGTTCCTACGAGCAGTACTTC.

This clonotype was observed a few times. The chain employs TRBV6-6 and TRBJ1-6, with D tentatively TRBD1 (6 bases). V was trimmed by 9 bases and J by 4 bases, leaving 19 bases between them. CDR1 MNHNY and CDR2 SVGAGI come from the germline V gene (reference sequence). The CDR3 length is 16 residues. In nucleotides, the CDR3 is TGTGCCAGTAATACCGGGGGGGCTGTTTATAATTCACCCCTCCACTTT. Its translation is CASNTGGAVYNSPLHF.

This clonotype was seen a few times. The chain combines TRBV20-1 with TRBJ1-5; 10 bases match TRBD1. V shed 6 bases, J shed 5 bases, and the junction held 10 bases outside the gene matches. Germline V gene lookup returns CDR1 DFQATT and CDR2 SNEGSKA (reference sequence). The CDR3 sequence is 15 residues long. The CDR3 coding sequence is TGCAGTGCGCTTGACAGGGGGCGCGCGGATCAGCCCCAGCATTTT. Residues: CSALDRGRADQPQHF.

This clonotype showed up many times. The chain recombines TRBV6-5 with TRBJ2-5; D gene unclear. This CDR3 spans 15 amino acids. V was cut by 2 bases and J by 3 bases, with 13 bases left in between. Per the germline V gene, CDR1 is MNHEY and CDR2 is SVGAGI. CDR3 in amino acids: CASSYAADQEETQYF. In DNA, the CDR3 is TGTGCCAGCAGTTACGCGGCGGACCAGGAAGAGACCCAGTACTTC.

This rearrangement joins TRBV20-1 to TRBJ1-2, with 7 bases matching TRBD1. The V gene's germline CDR1 is DFQATT and CDR2 SNEGSKA (reference sequence). Losses at the gene ends were 0 bases for V and 0 bases for J; bases not matched to a gene: 4. This CDR3 has 15 residues. The CDR3 nucleotides read TGCAGTGCTAGAGAGCCGGGACAGACTAACTATGGCTACACCTTC. This gives the protein CSAREPGQTNYGYTF.

Only a few counts were recorded for this clonotype. This rearrangement joins TRBV6-5 to TRBJ2-3; 13 bases are a match to TRBD2. V shed 6 bases and J 2 bases; nucleotides not matched to a gene: 8. This CDR3 contains 17 residues. Germline values: CDR1 MNHEY, CDR2 SVGAGI. The DNA for the CDR3 is TGTGCCAGCAGGCCTCTACTAGCGGGAGGGCCCACAGATACGCAGTATTTT. Translation gives CASRPLLAGGPTDTQYF.

This clonotype was counted only a few times. The chain links TRBV4-1 to TRBJ2-1; the D call may be TRBD1 or TRBD2 (5 bases each). This CDR3 is 16 amino acids long. Trimming pared 6 bases from V and 1 base from J, leaving 16 bases between. Germline CDR1 and CDR2: MGHRA and YSYEKL. The CDR3: CASRGVLGASYNEQFF. CDR3 DNA sequence: TGCGCCAGCAGGGGAGTCCTCGGGGCTTCCTACAATGAGCAGTTCTTC.

V and J are TRBV4-2 and TRBJ2-2, with 11 bases aligning to TRBD2. V trimming: 3 bases; J trimming: 4 bases; junction bases outside the gene matches: 7. CDR3 size: 17 residues. CDR1 and CDR2 (germline): LGHNA, YNFKEQ. For the CDR3, the DNA is TGTGCCAGCAGCCAGGACCTAGCGGGAGGCGGCACCGGGGAGCTGTTTTTT. This gives the protein CASSQDLAGGGTGELFF.

This clonotype was picked up many times. The V and J genes are TRBV7-9 and TRBJ2-3; TRBD2 is a possible D gene (6 bases). Trimming removed 2 bases from V and 5 bases from J, with 17 bases in between. This CDR3 has 16 amino acids. CDR1 and CDR2 from the germline V gene are SEHNR and FQNEAQ (reference sequence). The CDR3 nucleotides are TGTGCCAGCAGCTTATTTCGGGTTGGGACTCGAGATACGCAGTATTTT. This gives the protein CASSLFRVGTRDTQYF. The full variable domain, completed using reference TRBV7-9 and TRBJ2-3, is DTGVSQNPRHKITKRGQNVTFRCDPISEHNRLYWYRQTLGQGPEFLTYFQNEAQLEKSRLLSDRFSAERPKGSFSTLEIQRTEQGDSAMYLCASSLFRVGTRDTQYFGPGTRLTVL.

The chain recombines TRBV25-1 with TRBJ2-1, with D uncertain. The CDR3 totals 15 residues. Germline V gene data show CDR1 as MGHDK and CDR2 as SYGVNS. The ends were cut back, 4 bases at V and 4 bases at J, with 14 bases in the middle. CDR3: CASSVLKGSYNEQFF. The CDR3 DNA sequence: TGTGCCAGCAGTGTGTTAAAGGGTTCATACAATGAGCAGTTCTTC.

V is TRBV12-3 or TRBV12-4 and J is TRBJ2-7, with TRBD1 as a possible D gene (5 bases). The CDR3 extends over 14 amino acids. Trimming took off 3 bases at V and 3 bases at J, with 12 bases between the two ends. In DNA, the CDR3 is TGTGCCAGCAGTTTGGAGCCAGGGTACTACGAGCAGTACTTC. Encoded protein: CASSLEPGYYEQYF.

As concerns this clonotype: The CDR3 does not close with the conserved phenylalanine or tryptophan, likely indicating a read error. The rearrangement joins TRBV7-8 to TRBJ2-6; D call uncertain. The V gene lost 3 bases and the J gene lost 0 bases, with 3 bases spanning the gap. The CDR3 has 14 residues. Germline values: CDR1 SGHVS, CDR2 FQNEAQ. DNA of the CDR3: TGTGCCAGCAGCTTTCACTCTGGGGCCAACGTCCTGACTTCC. The encoded protein is CASSFHSGANVLTS.

The chain carries TRBV12-3 or TRBV12-4 and TRBJ1-2; D is possibly TRBD1 (5 bases). The V end lost 3 bases, the J end lost 2 bases, and 19 bases lay between the germline ends. This CDR3 has 17 amino acids. The CDR3 sequence is CASSLPVGLSGNYGYTF. The CDR3 DNA reads TGTGCCAGCAGTTTGCCAGTAGGGTTGTCAGGGAACTATGGCTACACCTTC.